These 30 T cell receptor beta chains came from one sample sequenced in a study of blood T cell repertoires in COVID-19. The method was immunoSEQ multiplex PCR; TCRdb's version includes in-frame clones alone and lacks a portion of them. The sample has under 250,000 clones, around nine tenths seen once; the top ten hold approximately 1.5%. The specimen sequenced was peripheral blood. The receptors shown here come from a woman aged 55-75 years who had recovered from COVID-19.

This rearrangement joins TRBV19 to TRBJ2-2; tentative D call: TRBD1 (5 bases). This CDR3 has 15 residues. Germline assignment: CDR1 LNHDA and CDR2 SQIVND (reference sequence). The V and J ends lost 5 bases and 2 bases respectively, with 12 bases between them. CDR3 nucleotide sequence: TGTGCCAGTAGTCCACGGACAAGCAACACCGGGGAGCTGTTTTTT. Protein product: CASSPRTSNTGELFF.

This chain joins TRBV18 and TRBJ1-5; 7 bases align to TRBD1. The CDR3 loop spans 14 amino acids. CDR1 and CDR2 from the germline V gene are KGHSH and LQKENI. Trimming at V came to 5 bases and at J to 5 bases, leaving 6 bases not matched to a gene. CDR3 coding DNA: TGTGCCAGCTCAAAAGGACAGGCCGATCAGCCCCAGCATTTT. Translated, it gives CASSKGQADQPQHF.

The gene calls are TRBV18 and TRBJ1-5, with D tentatively TRBD1 (6 bases). This CDR3 is 14 amino acids long. The germline V gene encodes CDR1 KGHSH and CDR2 LQKENI. The V gene lost 3 bases and the J gene lost 5 bases, with 11 bases spanning the gap. Written as DNA, the CDR3 is TGTGCCAGCTCACCCGGGACACCGTATCAGCCCCAGCATTTT. Its protein product is CASSPGTPYQPQHF.

This chain links TRBV2 with TRBJ1-1; D not certain. Trimming removed 10 bases from V and 0 bases from J, with 12 bases in between. Per the germline V gene, CDR1 is SNHLY and CDR2 is FYNNEI. This CDR3 region has 13 residues. CDR3 region: CATNRDLNTEAFF. DNA of the CDR3: TGTGCCACCAACAGAGACCTGAACACTGAAGCTTTCTTT. Full variable domain (remainder filled in from reference TRBV2 and TRBJ1-1): EPEVTQTPSHQVTQMGQEVILRCVPISNHLYFYWYRQILGQKVEFLVSFYNNEISEKSEIFDDQFSVERPDGSNFTLKIRSTKLEDSAMYFCATNRDLNTEAFFGQGTRLTVV.

The chain joins TRBV28 to TRBJ2-5; the match to TRBD1 covers 8 bases. Per the germline V gene, CDR1 is MDHEN and CDR2 is SYDVKM. Trimming cost V 6 bases and J 4 bases; bases outside gene matches: 13. The CDR3 runs to 16 residues. The CDR3 DNA is TGTGCCAGCAGGCCTCCGACAGGGGCCGGGGGAGAGACCCAGTACTTC. It translates to CASRPPTGAGGETQYF.

V usage is TRBV15 and J usage is TRBJ2-3; D unresolved. The germline CDR1 and CDR2 sequences are LNHNV and YYDKDF (reference sequence). The CDR3 totals 15 residues. Between the trimmed V and J ends, which lost 0 bases and 10 bases, there was a span of 17 bases. The CDR3 protein is CATSRDLSNPQAQYF. The CDR3 bases are TGTGCCACCAGCAGAGATCTAAGTAACCCCCAAGCGCAGTATTTT. Full variable domain (remainder filled in from reference TRBV15 and TRBJ2-3): DAMVIQNPRYQVTQFGKPVTLSCSQTLNHNVMYWYQQKSSQAPKLLFHYYDKDFNNEADTPDNFQSRRPNTSFCFLDIRSPGLGDTAMYLCATSRDLSNPQAQYFGPGTRLTVL.

V and J are TRBV28 and TRBJ1-5; D might be TRBD1 (6 bases). The CDR3 sequence is 14 residues long. Germline loops: CDR1 MDHEN, CDR2 SYDVKM. Deletions cut 3 bases from V and 6 bases from J, with 12 bases between. The CDR3 spells CASSFERGPQPQHF. CDR3 DNA sequence: TGTGCCAGCAGTTTTGAGCGGGGGCCTCAGCCCCAGCATTTT.

This chain links TRBV5-1 with TRBJ1-6; TRBD1 aligns across 8 bases. V shed 4 bases, J shed 5 bases, and the junction held 5 bases outside the gene matches. CDR1 SGHRS and CDR2 YFSETQ come from the germline V gene. The CDR3 loop spans 15 amino acids. The CDR3 protein is CASSPGTGNNSPLHF. CDR3 nucleotides: TGCGCCAGCAGCCCGGGGACAGGCAATAATTCACCCCTCCACTTT.

The rearrangement joins TRBV5-4 to TRBJ1-4, with a possible D match to TRBD1 (6 bases). Germline V gene data show CDR1 as SGHNT and CDR2 as YYREEE (reference sequence). There are 17 residues in the CDR3. V was cut by 1 base and J by 8 bases, with 21 bases left in between. CDR3 region: CASSLSRGGGMKEKLFF. CDR3 bases: TGTGCCAGCAGCTTGTCCAGGGGCGGGGGGATGAAGGAAAAACTGTTTTTT.

The rearrangement links TRBV3-1 (or the pseudogene TRBV3-2) to TRBJ2-2; perhaps TRBD2 as D (6 bases). The germline gives CDR1 LGHDT, CDR2 YNNKEL (reference sequence). With 5 bases removed from V and 7 bases from J, the gap between germline ends came to 20 bases. The CDR3 is 16 amino acids. The CDR3 protein is CASSNAGTQRSGELFF. The CDR3 DNA is TGTGCCAGCAGCAACGCGGGGACCCAAAGAAGCGGGGAGCTGTTTTTT.

The rearrangement joins TRBV19 to TRBJ2-7; D is possibly TRBD1 (5 bases). The CDR3 length is 12 residues. Trimming pared 9 bases from V and 0 bases from J, leaving 9 bases between. Germline CDR1 and CDR2: LNHDA and SQIVND (reference sequence). The CDR3, as DNA: TGTGCCAGAAAGACAGCCTCCTACGAGCAGTACTTC. It yields the protein CARKTASYEQYF.

Comment on this clone: Relative to the germline gene, one junction end is altered; a read error may explain this. This rearrangement joins TRBV28 to TRBJ2-3, with D possibly TRBD2 on 5 matching bases. The CDR3 has 15 residues. The V gene's germline CDR1 is MDHEN and CDR2 SYDVKM. The CDR3 here is CASSFVWPSTDPQYF. The DNA of the CDR3 is TGTGCCAGCAGTTTTGTCTGGCCTAGCACAGATCCGCAGTATTTT. The full variable domain, with the rest looked up from reference TRBV28 and TRBJ2-3, is DVKVTQSSRYLVKRTGEKVFLECVQDMDHENMFWYRQDPGLGLRLIYFSYDVKMKEKGDIPEGYSVSREKKERFSLILESASTNQTSMYLCASSFVWPSTDPQYFGPGTRLTVL.

Only one count was recorded for this clone. This rearrangement joins TRBV11-1 to TRBJ1-2, with D maybe TRBD1 (6 bases). CDR3 length: 14 residues. Germline CDR1 SGHAT, CDR2 FQDESV (reference sequence). V was cut by 4 bases and J by 7 bases, with 16 bases left in between. The CDR3 bases are TGTGCCAGCAGCTCACAGGGAGTGGGGGCTGGCTACACCTTC. This gives the protein CASSSQGVGAGYTF.

J is TRBJ2-1 and V is TRBV4-2; 11 bases are a match to TRBD2. Germline-derived CDR1 and CDR2 are LGHNA and YNFKEQ. Trimming removed 4 bases from V and 9 bases from J; junction bases left unmatched: 8. This CDR3 region has 15 residues. The CDR3 region has the DNA TGTGCCAGCAGCCGCGGGGGACTAGCGGTTTTTGAGCAGTTCTTC. Translating gives CASSRGGLAVFEQFF.

The chain carries TRBV6-5 and TRBJ2-3, with D perhaps matching TRBD2 (7 bases). CDR3 length: 15 amino acids. The germline V gene encodes CDR1 MNHEY and CDR2 SVGAGI. Trimming removed 2 bases at V and 5 bases at J, with 14 bases between. CDR3 coding DNA: TGTGCCAGCAGTTACGGGGCTAGGGGGGGAGATACGCAGTATTTT. Its protein is CASSYGARGGDTQYF.

J is TRBJ1-1 and V is TRBV2, with a weak D call TRBD1 (5 bases). Germline assignment: CDR1 SNHLY and CDR2 FYNNEI. V was cut by 4 bases and J by 4 bases, with 13 bases left in between. The CDR3 runs to 14 residues. As DNA, the CDR3 is TGTGCCAGCAGTGGGGTAGTCGGGGGCACTGAAGCTTTCTTT. Its translation is CASSGVVGGTEAFF.

This chain joins TRBV9 and TRBJ1-2, with D maybe TRBD1 (6 bases). With 0 bases removed from V and 9 bases from J, the gap between germline ends came to 9 bases. Germline CDR1 reads SGDLS; CDR2 reads YYNGEE. This CDR3 has 12 residues. The CDR3, as DNA: TGTGCCAGCAGCGTAGTCGACAGGCGCTACACCTTC. This gives the protein CASSVVDRRYTF.

The chain recombines TRBV2 with TRBJ1-2; 8 bases are shared with TRBD1. The germline V gene encodes CDR1 SNHLY and CDR2 FYNNEI. This CDR3 contains 16 residues. With 6 bases clipped from V and 4 bases from J, the junction kept 13 bases outside the gene matches. The CDR3 reads CASSRDGQGGAYGYTF. As DNA, the CDR3 is TGTGCCAGCAGCCGCGATGGACAGGGTGGTGCCTATGGCTACACCTTC.

The chain combines TRBV7-9 with TRBJ1-4; D uncertain. V was cut by 1 base and J by 7 bases, with 13 bases left in between. The V gene's germline CDR1 is SEHNR and CDR2 FQNEAQ (reference sequence). The CDR3 totals 15 residues. CDR3 in DNA: TGTGCCAGCAGCTTAGTCGATCCCGGAGGTGAAAAACTGTTTTTT. Protein: CASSLVDPGGEKLFF.

The genes are TRBV6-5 and TRBJ2-7, with D possibly TRBD1 on 6 matching bases. Trimming took off 4 bases at V and 4 bases at J, with 11 bases between the two ends. Germline CDR1 MNHEY, CDR2 SVGAGI. The CDR3 loop spans 13 amino acids. The CDR3 DNA reads TGTGCCAGCAGTTCCAACAGGGTTTACGAGCAGTACTTC. Translated: CASSSNRVYEQYF.

The rearrangement links TRBV19 to TRBJ1-1, with TRBD1 matching over 7 bases. V dropped 2 bases and J dropped 1; count of bases not matched to a gene: 10. CDR3 length equals 17 residues. Germline V gene data show CDR1 as LNHDA and CDR2 as SQIVND (reference sequence). CDR3 coding DNA: TGTGCCAGTAGTATACGGCGGTGGGCAGGGGGGAACACTGAAGCTTTCTTT. Amino acid sequence: CASSIRRWAGGNTEAFF. The full variable domain, with the rest looked up from reference TRBV19 and TRBJ1-1, is DGGITQSPKYLFRKEGQNVTLSCEQNLNHDAMYWYRQDPGQGLRLIYYSQIVNDFQKGDIAEGYSVSREKKESFPLTVTSAQKNPTAFYLCASSIRRWAGGNTEAFFGQGTRLTVV.

The CDR3 DNA follows: TGCGCCAGCAGATGGACTAGCGGGTGGCAAGAGACCCAGTACTTC. It is translated as CASRWTSGWQETQYF. V usage is TRBV5-1 and J usage is TRBJ2-5, with 11 bases matching TRBD2. Looked up from germline, CDR1 is SGHRS and CDR2 is YFSETQ. Germline trimming cut 5 bases from V and 2 bases from J; bases unmatched to any gene: 5. This CDR3 has 15 amino acids.

Worth noting for this clone: The same CDR3 arises from other DNA sequences in this sample as well. The chain uses TRBV24-1 and TRBJ2-7, with unresolved D. The CDR3 loop spans 14 amino acids. In germline, CDR1 is KGHDR, CDR2 SFDVKD. The V end was cut by 0 bases, the J end by 6 bases, with 11 bases between. CDR3 residues: CATSDLGEAGEQYF. The CDR3 nucleotides are TGTGCCACCAGTGATTTGGGCGAAGCAGGCGAGCAGTACTTC.

This sequence joins TRBV7-2 and TRBJ1-2; 9 bases are shared with TRBD1. This CDR3 comprises 14 residues. The germline CDR1 and CDR2 sequences are SGHTA and FQGNSA. Trimming cost V 1 base and J 8 bases; bases outside gene matches: 5. CDR3 in amino acids: CASSLGTGVQGYTF. The CDR3 DNA is TGTGCCAGCAGCTTAGGGACAGGGGTGCAAGGCTACACCTTC.

The V call is TRBV6-5, the J call TRBJ2-7; D not resolved. Trimming shortened V by 11 bases and J by 0 bases, and 11 bases separated the two germline ends. CDR3 length: 12 residues. Germline CDR1 reads MNHEY; CDR2 reads SVGAGI. The CDR3 is CAPQNSSYEQYF. The CDR3 DNA is TGTGCCCCACAGAACTCCTCCTACGAGCAGTACTTC.

This chain links TRBV20-1 with TRBJ1-6; 7 positions match TRBD1. The germline V gene has CDR1 DFQATT and CDR2 SNEGSKA (reference sequence). V dropped 3 bases and J dropped 7; count of bases not matched to a gene: 3. This CDR3 contains 13 residues. The CDR3 region has the DNA TGCAGTGCTAGTCCGACAGGGAATTCACCCCTCCACTTT. This sequence encodes CSASPTGNSPLHF.

V gene TRBV24-1 combines with J gene TRBJ1-5; D may be TRBD1 (6 bases). Germline loops: CDR1 KGHDR, CDR2 SFDVKD. Between the trimmed V and J ends, which lost 2 bases and 6 bases, there was a span of 16 bases. CDR3 size: 16 residues. The CDR3 reads CATSDSGRGASQPQHF. CDR3 DNA sequence: TGTGCCACCAGTGATTCGGGCAGGGGAGCGTCTCAGCCCCAGCATTTT.

The rearrangement joins TRBV3-1 (or the pseudogene TRBV3-2) to TRBJ1-2; tentatively, D is TRBD1 (5 bases). CDR3 length equals 16 residues. Germline CDR1 is LGHDT and CDR2 is YNNKEL (reference sequence). The V end was cut by 0 bases, the J end by 7 bases, with 18 bases between. CDR3 DNA sequence: TGTGCCAGCAGCCAAGATCTTATCGTCAGGGCAGGTGGCTACACCTTC. Encoded protein: CASSQDLIVRAGGYTF.

CDR3: CASSVISGELFF. The CDR3 bases are TGTGCCAGCAGCGTAATATCGGGGGAGCTGTTTTTT. The chain is built from TRBV9 and TRBJ2-2; no reliable D call. Trimming left V 1 base short and J 8 bases short, with 6 bases between. The CDR3 totals 12 residues. Germline V CDR1 and CDR2: SGDLS, YYNGEE.

J is TRBJ1-1 and V is TRBV18; no firm D call. The length of the CDR3 is 11 residues. CDR1 KGHSH and CDR2 LQKENI come from the germline V gene. V lost 5 bases to trimming and J lost 9 bases, with 10 bases between them. The CDR3 protein is CASSTRDKAFF. The CDR3 DNA is TGTGCCAGCTCAACCCGGGATAAAGCTTTCTTT.